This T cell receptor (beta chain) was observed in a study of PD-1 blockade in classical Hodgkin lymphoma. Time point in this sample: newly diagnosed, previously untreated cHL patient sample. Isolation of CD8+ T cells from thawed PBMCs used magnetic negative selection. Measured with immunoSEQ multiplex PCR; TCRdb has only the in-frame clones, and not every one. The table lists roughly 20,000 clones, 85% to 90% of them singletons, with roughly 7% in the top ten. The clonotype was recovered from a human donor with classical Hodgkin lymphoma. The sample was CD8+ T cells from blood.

The CDR3 region has the DNA TGTGCCAGCACCCACAATGTTGGGGGGCCCTACGAGCAGTACTTC. This gives the protein CASTHNVGGPYEQYF. V usage is TRBV25-1 and J usage is TRBJ2-7; either TRBD1 or TRBD2 may supply D (6 bases each). The CDR3 loop spans 15 amino acids. Trimming took 7 bases from V and 2 from J, leaving 18 bases between them. CDR1 and CDR2 (germline): MGHDK, SYGVNS.